A single sample is the source of the 2 T cell receptor beta chains below, sequenced in a study of blood T cell repertoires in COVID-19. TCRdb's table, derived via immunoSEQ multiplex PCR, lists solely in-frame clones and lacks some. This sample has roughly 24,000 clones, with 75% to 85% found just once. What was sequenced was peripheral blood. Receptor source: a man aged 80 or over with active or convalescent COVID-19.

The chain combines TRBV11-2 with TRBJ2-7, with a weak D call TRBD2 (5 bases). The CDR3 is made up of 17 amino acids. The ends were cut back, 2 bases at V and 3 bases at J, with 20 bases in the middle. The germline gives CDR1 SGHAT, CDR2 FQNNGV. CDR3 protein: CASSLSIRTDGDYEQYF. CDR3 sequence (DNA): TGTGCCAGCAGCTTATCTATCCGGACTGACGGAGACTACGAGCAGTACTTC.

V gene TRBV7-2 combines with J gene TRBJ2-3; the D is unclear. CDR3 size: 12 residues. Trimming shortened V by 1 base and J by 5 bases, and 4 bases separated the two germline ends. Germline V gives CDR1 SGHTA, CDR2 FQGNSA. The CDR3 DNA is TGTGCCAGCAGCTTAGGAGTAGATACGCAGTATTTT. This translates into CASSLGVDTQYF.